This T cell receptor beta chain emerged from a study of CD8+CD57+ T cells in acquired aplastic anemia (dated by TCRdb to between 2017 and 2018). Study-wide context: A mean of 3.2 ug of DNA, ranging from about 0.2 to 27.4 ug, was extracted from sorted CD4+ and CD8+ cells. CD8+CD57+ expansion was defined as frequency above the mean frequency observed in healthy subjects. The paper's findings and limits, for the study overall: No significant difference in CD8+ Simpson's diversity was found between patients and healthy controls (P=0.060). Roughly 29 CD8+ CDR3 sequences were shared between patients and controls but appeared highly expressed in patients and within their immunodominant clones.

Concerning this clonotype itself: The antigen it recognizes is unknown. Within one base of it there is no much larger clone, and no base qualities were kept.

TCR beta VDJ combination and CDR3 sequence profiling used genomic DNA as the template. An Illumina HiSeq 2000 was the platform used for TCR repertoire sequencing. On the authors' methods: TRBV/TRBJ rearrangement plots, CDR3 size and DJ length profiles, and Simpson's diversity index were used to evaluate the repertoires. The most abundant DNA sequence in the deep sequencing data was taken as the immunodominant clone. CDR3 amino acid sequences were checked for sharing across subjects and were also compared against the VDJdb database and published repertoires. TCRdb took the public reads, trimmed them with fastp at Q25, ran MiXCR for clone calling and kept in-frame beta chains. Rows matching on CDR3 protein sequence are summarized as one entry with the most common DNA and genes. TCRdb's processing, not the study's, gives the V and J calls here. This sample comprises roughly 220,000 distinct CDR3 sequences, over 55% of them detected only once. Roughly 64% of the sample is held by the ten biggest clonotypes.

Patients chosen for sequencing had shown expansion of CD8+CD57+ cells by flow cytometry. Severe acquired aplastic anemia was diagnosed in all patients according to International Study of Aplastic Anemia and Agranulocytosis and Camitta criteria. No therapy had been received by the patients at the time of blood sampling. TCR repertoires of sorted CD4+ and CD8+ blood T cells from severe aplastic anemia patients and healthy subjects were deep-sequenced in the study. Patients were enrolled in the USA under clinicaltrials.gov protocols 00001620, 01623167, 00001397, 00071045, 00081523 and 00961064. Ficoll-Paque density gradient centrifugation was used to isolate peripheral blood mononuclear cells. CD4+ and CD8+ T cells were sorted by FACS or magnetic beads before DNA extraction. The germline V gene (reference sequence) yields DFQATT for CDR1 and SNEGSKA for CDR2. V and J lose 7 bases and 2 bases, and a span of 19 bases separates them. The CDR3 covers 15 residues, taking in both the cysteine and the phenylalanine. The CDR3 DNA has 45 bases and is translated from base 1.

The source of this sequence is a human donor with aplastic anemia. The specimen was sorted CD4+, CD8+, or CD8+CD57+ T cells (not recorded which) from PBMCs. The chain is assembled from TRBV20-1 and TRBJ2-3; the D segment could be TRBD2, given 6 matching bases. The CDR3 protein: CSGIPGTSPTDTQYF. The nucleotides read TGCAGTGGTATCCCGGGGACTTCTCCCACAGATACGCAGTATTTT.